This T cell receptor beta chain comes out of a study of regulatory T cells in long-lasting Graves disease. Study-level information: Persistent cases took antithyroid drugs over 5 years and stayed TSH receptor antibody positive. Study-wide findings and caveats: Persistent Graves' patients showed a TCR diversity that was lower than that of newly diagnosed ones.

Comments on this clonotype: Antigen unknown.

Specified time point: persistent/refractory GD, antithyroid drugs over 5 years with positive TRAb. PBMCs provided the RNA from which the TCR library was made. Building of the TCR beta libraries involved iRepertoire HTBI primers and Arm-PCR of CDR3 regions. Authors' methods: Overall, samples carried around 68 TRBV and over 12 TRBJ segments. TCRdb passed the multiplex PCR reads through MiXCR, listing each CDR3 protein once. The V and J calls shown here were made by TCRdb, not taken from the authors' results. The table lists around 460,000 distinct CDR3 sequences, roughly 21% of them singletons, with more than 6% in the top ten. Source: peripheral blood mononuclear cells (PBMCs), taken when the disease was refractory, from a patient treated with antithyroid drugs. The TCR originated in a female donor with Graves disease.

In DNA form, the CDR3 reads TGTGCCAGCCCCCCGCCACCCCAGGGTTATTCGCACGAGCAGTACTTC. As protein: CASPPPPQGYSHEQYF. This rearrangement joins TRBV27 to TRBJ2-7; possible D gene TRBD1, 5 bases. The germline CDR1 and CDR2 sequences are MNHEY and SMNVEV (reference sequence). V shed 8 bases and J shed 5 bases, with 25 bases lying between them. CDR3 length: 16 residues.